The 12 T cell receptor beta chains in this list originate from one sample, sequenced in a study of CD8 T cell repertoires and HIV-1 epitope variants. Method: immunoSEQ multiplex PCR; TCRdb's copy keeps in-frame clones and lacks some. The sample has 4,500 to 7,000 clones; approximately 68% are singletons. These receptors have no known antigen. Sequencing was performed on cultured CD8+ T cells derived from PBMCs. These receptors all come from a male donor with HIV.

The chain links TRBV7-9 to TRBJ2-3, with 8 bases aligning to TRBD2. Trimming removed 3 bases from V and 2 bases from J; junction bases left unmatched: 7. The CDR3 has 16 amino acids. Germline-derived CDR1 and CDR2 are SEHNR and FQNEAQ (reference sequence). CDR3 DNA sequence: TGTGCCAGCAGCTTTGGGAGCGGGGGATACACAGATACGCAGTATTTT. It yields the protein CASSFGSGGYTDTQYF.

This clone was picked up a small number of times. J is TRBJ2-7 and V is TRBV11-2, with 7 bases aligning to TRBD1. CDR1 and CDR2 (germline): SGHAT, FQNNGV. There are 15 residues in the CDR3. V gave up 8 bases and J gave up 5 bases; unmatched junction bases: 15. This CDR3 is CASGQYNRGPNEQYF. The CDR3 DNA reads as TGTGCCAGCGGCCAATACAACAGGGGACCCAACGAGCAGTACTTC.

The chain carries TRBV28 and TRBJ2-5; 9 nucleotides match TRBD1. The CDR3 has 18 amino acids. V lost 2 bases and J lost 2; bases outside the gene matches: 12. The germline CDR1 and CDR2 sequences are MDHEN and SYDVKM. The CDR3 DNA follows: TGTGCCAGCAGTTTAGGAGTCTGGACAGGGGACAAACAAGAGACCCAGTACTTC. This gives the protein CASSLGVWTGDKQETQYF.

Remarks on this clone: One end of the junction does not line up with germline, which may come from a read error. This chain links TRBV7-7 with TRBJ2-5; 12 bases align to TRBD2. The CDR3 is made up of 15 amino acids. Germline loops: CDR1 SSHAT, CDR2 FNYEAQ (reference sequence). The CDR3 sequence: CASSSLAGGRETQYF. CDR3 coding DNA: TGTGCTAGCAGCTCACTAGCGGGAGGACGGGAGACCCAGTACTTC.

This clone ranks as large. This rearrangement joins TRBV4-3 to TRBJ1-4; D unresolved. The CDR3 runs to 19 residues. Trimming stripped 0 bases from V and 0 bases from J, with 17 bases between. Germline V gene sequence: CDR1 LGHNA, CDR2 YSLEER. The CDR3 spells CASSQDSTGNIATNEKLFF. The CDR3 DNA reads as TGCGCCAGCAGCCAAGATTCAACGGGGAACATTGCAACTAATGAAAAACTGTTTTTT.

CDR3 sequence (DNA): TGTGCCAGCAGCTCGGGACAGGGTAATGAGCAGTTCTTC. Translating gives CASSSGQGNEQFF. The chain carries TRBV7-6 and TRBJ2-1, with 9 bases identical to TRBD1. The V gene end was trimmed by 4 bases and the J gene end by 7 bases; junction bases not matched to a gene: 2. CDR1 and CDR2 (germline): SGHVS, FNYEAQ. CDR3 length: 13 amino acids. The variable domain in full, completed from reference TRBV7-6 and TRBJ2-1, reads GAGVSQSPRYKVTKRGQDVALRCDPISGHVSLYWYRQALGQGPEFLTYFNYEAQQDKSGLPNDRFSAERPEGSISTLTIQRTEQRDSAMYRCASSSGQGNEQFFGPGTRLTVL.

CDR3 nucleotide sequence: TGTGCCAGCAGCTTTTCTAGCGGGGGGCAAGAGACCCAGTACTTC. Protein: CASSFSSGGQETQYF. This sequence joins TRBV5-8 and TRBJ2-5, with 11 bases identical to TRBD2. Germline values: CDR1 SGHTS, CDR2 YDEGEE. With 2 bases clipped from V and 2 bases from J, the junction kept 2 bases outside the gene matches. The CDR3 has 15 amino acids.

This chain uses TRBV5-6 with TRBJ1-2; D unresolved. Germline values: CDR1 SGHDT, CDR2 YYEEEE. V was shortened by 4 bases and J by 4 bases, with 11 bases between the two germline ends. There are 13 residues in the CDR3. CDR3 coding DNA: TGTGCCAGCAGCGAAGGGCCTCTCTATGGCTACACCTTC. Residues: CASSEGPLYGYTF.

The V gene is TRBV27, the J gene TRBJ2-7; weak D call: TRBD2 (7 bases). This CDR3 has 14 amino acids. Trimming cost V 5 bases and J 4 bases, with 15 bases left between them. Germline assignment: CDR1 MNHEY and CDR2 SMNVEV (reference sequence). In DNA, the CDR3 is TGTGCCAGCAGTAAGGCGGGGGCCGGGTACGAGCAGTACTTC. As protein: CASSKAGAGYEQYF.

This rearrangement joins TRBV9 to TRBJ2-3; D not resolved. The germline gives CDR1 SGDLS, CDR2 YYNGEE. This CDR3 has 9 amino acids. The germline V and J ends were trimmed by 10 bases and 1 base, with 1 base remaining between them. The CDR3 is CAGTDTQYF. The DNA of the CDR3 is TGTGCCGGCACAGATACGCAGTATTTT.

This clone occurred once. This chain uses TRBV6-5 with TRBJ2-7; D may be TRBD1 (5 bases). The germline V gene encodes CDR1 MNHEY and CDR2 SVGAGI. The V end was cut by 5 bases, the J end by 3 bases, with 11 bases between. The CDR3 consists of 13 residues. The CDR3 loop reads CASSPRQSYEQYF. As DNA, the CDR3 is TGTGCCAGCAGTCCGAGACAGAGCTACGAGCAGTACTTC.

The chain combines TRBV28 with TRBJ1-1; D unresolved. Trimming took 7 bases from V and 0 from J, leaving 15 bases between them. CDR1 is MDHEN, CDR2 SYDVKM, per germline. This CDR3 contains 15 residues. The CDR3 coding sequence is TGTGCCAGCACCTTGGGAAACAGAGTGAACACTGAAGCTTTCTTT. Translated: CASTLGNRVNTEAFF. Complete variable domain (other parts from reference TRBV28 and TRBJ1-1): DVKVTQSSRYLVKRTGEKVFLECVQDMDHENMFWYRQDPGLGLRLIYFSYDVKMKEKGDIPEGYSVSREKKERFSLILESASTNQTSMYLCASTLGNRVNTEAFFGQGTRLTVV.